This T cell receptor beta chain was identified during a study of cytomegalovirus exposure and HLA in healthy donors. For the study at large: Earlier work reported approximately 110 million unique TCR beta sequences from about 200 million T cells.

The V and J ends lost 1 base and 4 bases, in that order; junction bases with no gene match: 9. Germline CDR1 is MGHRA and CDR2 is YSYEKL. CDR3 length equals 17 residues. The PCR employed 60 Vbeta primers together with 13 Jbeta primers. Sequencing was performed with immunoSEQ multiplex PCR; in TCRdb, only in-frame clones are kept and a portion is missing. The sample gives around 130,000 clones, about 80% of which show up once; roughly 1.9% is in the top ten. On this clone: Its matching antigen is unknown.

Study findings and constraints: A missense variant in DCLRE1C was later tied to TCR beta V- and J-gene trimming. A later analysis showed HLA-associated TCR beta chains outstripping equally common others in clonal expansion.

The sample consisted of PBMCs. The clonotype originates from a man aged 35 to 55 in good health and CMV-seronegative. This chain connects TRBV4-1 to TRBJ2-1, with TRBD1 identical over 8 bases. For the CDR3, the DNA is TGCGCCAGCAGCCAAGTACCAGGGGGCATCTGGTACAATGAGCAGTTCTTC. Translated: CASSQVPGGIWYNEQFF.